Detailed here is one T cell receptor (beta chain). These data originate in a study of control samples from healthy donors and cancer patients. The length of the CDR3 is 12 residues. Germline-derived CDR1 and CDR2 are MNHEY and SVGEGT. V lost 5 bases, J lost 12 bases, and 14 bases lay in between. Here immunoSEQ multiplex PCR was the method, and the copy in TCRdb shows in-frame clones only, minus some. The profile shows 150,000 to 200,000 clones, more than 80% of them singletons. This chain links TRBV6-2 or TRBV6-3 with TRBJ2-1; D remains ambiguous. This receptor was obtained from a young man in good health. Sequenced material: blood. CDR3 residues: CASSRQLLTQFF. The DNA of the CDR3 is TGTGCCAGCAGTCGACAACTACTAACGCAGTTCTTC.